The sequence of this T cell receptor beta chain was determined in a study of identifying expanded T cells in peripheral blood. Study conclusions and caveats: Differentially abundant clones: roughly 1.3 between replicates, about 15 at around 14 days, less than 25 at four. Approximately two-week clone count variance significantly increased as total template count grew.

Remarks on this clone: The antigen is unknown.

Healthy donors had no documented immune events, such as infections, while sampled. The CDR3 has 17 residues. Losses at the gene ends were 5 bases for V and 3 bases for J; bases not matched to a gene: 13. In germline, CDR1 is PRHDT, CDR2 FYEKMQ (reference sequence). Assay used: immunoSEQ multiplex PCR; TCRdb lists only in-frame clones, some missing. This table has over 90,000 clones, around 88% appearing once. The sample was blood. The chain joins TRBV13 to TRBJ2-7; the match to TRBD2 covers 10 bases. This TCR was sampled from a person aged 18 to 75 in good health. DNA of the CDR3: TGTGCCAGCAGCCCCGGGACACAGACTAGCGGGCTCTACGAGCAGTACTTC. It is translated as CASSPGTQTSGLYEQYF.